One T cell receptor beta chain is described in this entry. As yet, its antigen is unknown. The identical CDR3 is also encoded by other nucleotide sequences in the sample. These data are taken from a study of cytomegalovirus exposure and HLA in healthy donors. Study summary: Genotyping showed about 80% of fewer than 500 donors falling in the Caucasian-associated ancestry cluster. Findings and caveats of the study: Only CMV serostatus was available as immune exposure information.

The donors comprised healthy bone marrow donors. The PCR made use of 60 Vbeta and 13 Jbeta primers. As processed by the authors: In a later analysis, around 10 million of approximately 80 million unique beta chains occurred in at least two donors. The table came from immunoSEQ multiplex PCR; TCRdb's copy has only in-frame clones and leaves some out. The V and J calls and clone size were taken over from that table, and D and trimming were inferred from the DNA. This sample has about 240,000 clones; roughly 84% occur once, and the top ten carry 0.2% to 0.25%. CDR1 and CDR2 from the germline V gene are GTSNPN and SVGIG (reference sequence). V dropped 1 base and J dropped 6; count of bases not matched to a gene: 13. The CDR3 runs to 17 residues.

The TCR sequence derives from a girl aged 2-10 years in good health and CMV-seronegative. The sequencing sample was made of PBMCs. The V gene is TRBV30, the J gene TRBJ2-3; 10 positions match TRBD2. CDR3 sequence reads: CAWSASRSSGSLDTQYF. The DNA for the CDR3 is TGTGCCTGGAGTGCCAGCCGGTCTAGCGGGAGTTTGGATACGCAGTATTTT. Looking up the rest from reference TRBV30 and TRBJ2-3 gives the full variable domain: SQTIHQWPATLVQPVGSPLSLECTVEGTSNPNLYWYRQAAGRGLQLLFYSVGIGQISSEVPQNLSASRPQDRQFILSSKKLLLSDSGFYLCAWSASRSSGSLDTQYFGPGTRLTVL.